This T cell receptor (beta chain) was identified in a study of blood T cell repertoires in COVID-19. Clones were sequenced by immunoSEQ multiplex PCR, and TCRdb holds only the in-frame ones, with some missing. The sample consists of some 150,000 clones, 65% to 90% of them appearing once. The sample taken for sequencing was peripheral blood. This receptor was taken from a woman aged 45-65 years in a cohort sampled during active or convalescent COVID-19.

The CDR3 here is CASKALFSVPLHF. The CDR3 DNA reads TGTGCCAGCAAAGCCCTATTTTCTGTACCCCTCCACTTT. The chain recombines TRBV2 with TRBJ1-6; D not resolved. This CDR3 is built from 13 residues. V lost 7 bases to trimming and J lost 12 bases, with 16 bases between them. Germline CDR1 and CDR2: SNHLY and FYNNEI.